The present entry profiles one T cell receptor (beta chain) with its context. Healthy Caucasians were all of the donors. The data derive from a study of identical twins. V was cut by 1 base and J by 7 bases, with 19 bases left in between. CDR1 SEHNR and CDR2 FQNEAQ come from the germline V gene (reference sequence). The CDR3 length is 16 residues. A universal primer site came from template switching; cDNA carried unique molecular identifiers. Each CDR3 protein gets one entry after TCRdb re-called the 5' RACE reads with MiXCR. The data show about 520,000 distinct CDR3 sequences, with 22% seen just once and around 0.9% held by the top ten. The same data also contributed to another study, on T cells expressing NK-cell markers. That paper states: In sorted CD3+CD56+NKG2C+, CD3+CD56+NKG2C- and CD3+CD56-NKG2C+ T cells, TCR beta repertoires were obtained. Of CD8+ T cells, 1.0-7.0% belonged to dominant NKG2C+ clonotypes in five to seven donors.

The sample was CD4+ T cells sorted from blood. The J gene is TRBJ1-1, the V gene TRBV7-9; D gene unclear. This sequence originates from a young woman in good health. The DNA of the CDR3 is TGTGCCAGCAGCTTAGTCCCCCGGACCCCAGGAGGTGAAGCTTTCTTT. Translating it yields CASSLVPRTPGGEAFF.